This passage covers 2 T cell receptor beta chains from one sample sequenced in a study of blood T cell repertoires in COVID-19. Profiling relied on immunoSEQ multiplex PCR, and the TCRdb table lists in-frame clones only, not all of them. The data show roughly 250,000 clones, approximately 80% seen once. The sequenced material came from peripheral blood. These receptors were taken from a woman aged 55-70 years with active or convalescent COVID-19.

The genes are TRBV3-1 (or the pseudogene TRBV3-2) and TRBJ2-3, with D unresolved. The CDR3 spans 12 residues. Per germline, CDR1 LGHDT and CDR2 YNNKEL (reference sequence). V lost 2 bases and J lost 5, with 5 bases in between. The CDR3 coding sequence is TGTGCCAGCAGCCAATCAAAAGATACGCAGTATTTT. Residues: CASSQSKDTQYF.

The chain joins TRBV19 to TRBJ1-6; 10 positions match TRBD1. This CDR3 is built from 16 residues. Germline CDR1 is LNHDA and CDR2 is SQIVND (reference sequence). V was clipped by 7 bases and J by 3 bases; unmatched bases: 6. The CDR3 bases are TGTGCCAGTACCTCCGGGACAGGGGACTATAATTCACCCCTCCACTTT. Protein: CASTSGTGDYNSPLHF.